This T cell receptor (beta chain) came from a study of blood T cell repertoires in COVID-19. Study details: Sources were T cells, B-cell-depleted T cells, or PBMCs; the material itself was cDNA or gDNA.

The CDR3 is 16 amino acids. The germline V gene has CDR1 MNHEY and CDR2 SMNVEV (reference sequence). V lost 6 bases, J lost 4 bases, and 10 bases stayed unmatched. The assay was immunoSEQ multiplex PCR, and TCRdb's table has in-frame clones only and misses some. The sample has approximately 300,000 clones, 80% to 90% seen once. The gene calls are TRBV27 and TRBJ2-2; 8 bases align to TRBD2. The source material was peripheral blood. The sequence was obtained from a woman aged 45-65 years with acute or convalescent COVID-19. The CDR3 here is CASRKLAEATTGELFF. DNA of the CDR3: TGTGCCAGCAGGAAACTAGCGGAAGCGACCACCGGGGAGCTGTTTTTT.